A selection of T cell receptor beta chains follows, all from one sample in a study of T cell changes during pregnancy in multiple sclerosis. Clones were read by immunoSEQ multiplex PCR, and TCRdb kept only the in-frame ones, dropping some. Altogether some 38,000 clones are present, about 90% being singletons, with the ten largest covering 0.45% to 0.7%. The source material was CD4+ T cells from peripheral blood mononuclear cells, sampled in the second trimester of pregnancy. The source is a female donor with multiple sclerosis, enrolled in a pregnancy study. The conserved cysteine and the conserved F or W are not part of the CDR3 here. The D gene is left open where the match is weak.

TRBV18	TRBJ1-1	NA	ASSQTENTEAF
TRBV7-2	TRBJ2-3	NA	ASSLGTSTDTQY
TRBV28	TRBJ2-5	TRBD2	ASSFRGGTQY
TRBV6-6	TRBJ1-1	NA	ASSYSRINTEAF
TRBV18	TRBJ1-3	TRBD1	ASSTDRGDTIY
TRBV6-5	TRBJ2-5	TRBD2	ASSRTSQETQY
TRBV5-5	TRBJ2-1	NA	ASSLRQHNEQF
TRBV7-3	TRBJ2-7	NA	ASSLTGGGDEQY
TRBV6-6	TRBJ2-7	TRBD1	ASSRDRISEQY
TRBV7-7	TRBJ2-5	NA	ASSPPGRAGETQY
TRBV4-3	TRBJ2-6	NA	ASSHAGPHSGANVLT
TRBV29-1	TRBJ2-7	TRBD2	SVGLAGGYEQY
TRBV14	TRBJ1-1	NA	ASSQTGLGAEAF
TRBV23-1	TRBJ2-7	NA	ASSLQESGTYEQY
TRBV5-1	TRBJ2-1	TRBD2	ASSLRVSGSGYNEQF
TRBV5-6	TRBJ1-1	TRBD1	ASSLAGTGGTEAF
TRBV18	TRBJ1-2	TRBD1	ASSHRQGSTVNYGYT
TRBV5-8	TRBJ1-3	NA	ASRLRGGPSGNTIY
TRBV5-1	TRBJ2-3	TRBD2	ASRPSGSVADTQY
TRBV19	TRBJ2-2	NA	ASSARWTGELF
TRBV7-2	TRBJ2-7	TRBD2	ASSLESLAGVMAYEQY
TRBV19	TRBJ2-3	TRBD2	ASTTTSGRGLDTQY
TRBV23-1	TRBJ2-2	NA	ASIGAAQNTGELF
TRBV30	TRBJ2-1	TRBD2	AWRRGLAAYNEQF
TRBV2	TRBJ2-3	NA	ASSVEDDTDTQY
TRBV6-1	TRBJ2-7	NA	ASSENAGLGYEQY
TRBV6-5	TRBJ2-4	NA	ASRTQGLAKNIQY
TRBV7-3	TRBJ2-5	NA	ASSLGGGLVGETQY
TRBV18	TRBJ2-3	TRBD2	ASSPPEALAGDTQY
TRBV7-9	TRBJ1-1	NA	ASSARDTEAF
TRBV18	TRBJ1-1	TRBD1	ASSPPVSAGGTEAF
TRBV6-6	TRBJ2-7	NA	ASTRRGGYEQY
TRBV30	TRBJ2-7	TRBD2	AWSVRSRLAGNYEQY
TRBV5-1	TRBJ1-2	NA	ASSLGRGDYGYT
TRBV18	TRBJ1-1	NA	ASSPQKDNTEAF
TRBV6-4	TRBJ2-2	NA	ASSSGTTTGELF
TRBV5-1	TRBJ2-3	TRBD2	ASSTPGTSGRWGSTDTQY
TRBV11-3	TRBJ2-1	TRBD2	ASSLDQLAESLGNEQF
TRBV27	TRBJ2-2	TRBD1	ASSFLTGKTGELF
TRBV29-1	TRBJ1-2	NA	SVDRAGYT
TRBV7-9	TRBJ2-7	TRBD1	ASSSTPRNRGSSYEQY
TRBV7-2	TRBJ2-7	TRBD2	ASSLGLAGGREQY
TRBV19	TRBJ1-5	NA	ASSIRDHSNQPQH
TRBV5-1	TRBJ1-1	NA	ASSLEVTMNTEAF
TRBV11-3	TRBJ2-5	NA	ASSLISGYQETQY
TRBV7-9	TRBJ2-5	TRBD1	ASSATGTDKETQY
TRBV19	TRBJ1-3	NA	ASMRQGSGNTIY
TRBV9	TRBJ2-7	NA	ASSAEVDGAQY
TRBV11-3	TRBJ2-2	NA	ASSNEQGNAISTNTGELF
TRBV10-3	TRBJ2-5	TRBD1	AIREGGSRTQY
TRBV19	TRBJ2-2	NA	ASSIGGYGELF
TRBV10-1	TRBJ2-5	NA	ASSLDSAETQY
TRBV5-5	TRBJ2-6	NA	ASSLMTVSLTGANVLT
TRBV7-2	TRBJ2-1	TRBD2	ASSLTSGQYNEQF
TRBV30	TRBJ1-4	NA	AWSIREKLF
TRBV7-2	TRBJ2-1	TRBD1	ASSPPGTGGGEQF
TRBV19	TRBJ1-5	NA	ASSIVGGSNQPQH